A selection of T cell receptor beta chains follows, all from one sample in a study of Ad26.COV2.S vaccination and SARS-CoV-2 variants. Repertoires were generated with immunoSEQ multiplex PCR, while TCRdb's copy carries only in-frame clones and drops some. The sample has around 310,000 clones, 75% to 90% seen once. Sequenced material: peripheral blood, taken in a trial of Ad26.COV2.S vaccine versus placebo. Receptor source: a person between 18 and 65 years old who received the Ad26.COV2.S COVID-19 vaccine or a placebo. Both conserved end residues are part of each CDR3. Clone size is shown for a subset of rows, as once, few, many or a class of expanded clone.

TRBV10-2 NA CASRDTSSAGNTIYF
TRBV3-1/TRBV3-2 NA CASSQEYPLQETQYF
TRBV29-1 NA CSVTPGAGGYEQYF
TRBV27 NA CASSITGYNEQFF
TRBV7-2 NA CASSLALYGYTF
TRBV4-3 NA CASSQTMNTEAFF
TRBV7-9 NA CASSLAISGANVLTF
TRBV7-2 once CASSLGTRMNTEAFF
TRBV7-9 NA CASSPLGSPPLYGYTF
TRBV7-9 NA CASSFGGDGYTF
TRBV19 NA CASTFLGGNTEAFF
TRBV27 NA CASSLEYSSRVFRELFF
TRBV6-6 once CATRQEGINSPLHF
TRBV29-1 NA CSALRSGQNYGYTF
TRBV7-2 NA CASSYTGSGNTIYF
TRBV12-3/TRBV12-4 NA CASSLVATEAFF
TRBV3-1/TRBV3-2 NA CATSGGNGYTF
TRBV19 NA CASSASTGFWGNQPQHF
TRBV18 NA CASTTYNSGANVLTF
TRBV5-1 NA CASSPLTGAYEQYF
TRBV6-1 NA CASSEAIYSGQDDEQYF
TRBV9 NA CASSGRGQATYEQYF
TRBV7-2 NA CASSLGQGKGYTF
TRBV19 NA CASSIDWDRADYGYTF
TRBV18 NA CASSPNYPTGELFF
TRBV15 NA CATSRDRRETQYF
TRBV27 NA CASMDLSYNSPLHF
TRBV10-3 NA CAISESGGTNQPQHF
TRBV19 NA CASSRTGQGASSGANVLTF
TRBV13 NA CASSLGLSGLAKGKYF
TRBV7-9 NA CASSNGAEFEAFF
TRBV29-1 once CSYGTGLYNEQFF
TRBV4-3 NA CASSLSRSGAWTEAFF
TRBV10-1 NA CASSDPGQGGDTQYF
TRBV6-4 NA CASSEDKGVGGRSGELFF
TRBV5-1 NA CASSYQSGELFF
TRBV27 NA CASSLDRGGTEAFF
TRBV10-3 NA CATAEGLYGYTF
TRBV15 once CATSPGGPDEQFF
TRBV7-6 NA CASSWGAGKETQYF
TRBV5-4 NA CASSPRTGGSNSPLHF
TRBV27 NA CASSLGQDPGLAYNEQFF
TRBV19 NA CASSGTPRSSYNEQFF
TRBV4-1 NA CASSQDRGRTEAFF
TRBV5-1 NA CASFRTGVAGELFF
TRBV4-3 NA CASSQGLSQGYGYTF
TRBV5-1 NA CASSLTSGNTIYF
TRBV12-3/TRBV12-4 once CASSFYGTQYF
TRBV5-4 NA CASSLDANGELFF
TRBV5-4 NA CASSLGLAGTNQETQYF
TRBV28 NA CASHVAGRAQYF
TRBV6-6 NA CASSWRQGSNEQFF
TRBV25-1 NA CASSTPGTSGGAIGELFF
TRBV3-1/TRBV3-2 NA CASSQDSRGWGGTEAFF